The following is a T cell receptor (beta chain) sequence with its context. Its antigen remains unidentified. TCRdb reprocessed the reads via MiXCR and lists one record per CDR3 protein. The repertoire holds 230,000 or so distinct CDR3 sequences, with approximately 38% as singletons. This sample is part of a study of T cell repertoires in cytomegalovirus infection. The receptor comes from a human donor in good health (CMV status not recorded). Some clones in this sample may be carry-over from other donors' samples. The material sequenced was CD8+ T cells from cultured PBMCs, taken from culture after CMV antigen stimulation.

CDR3 loop: CASTQRAGPGETQYF. The CDR3 DNA sequence: TGTGCCAGCACCCAAAGGGCAGGGCCAGGGGAGACCCAGTACTTC. This chain joins TRBV7-9 and TRBJ2-5; D perhaps matches TRBD1 (5 bases). Germline CDR1 is SEHNR and CDR2 is FQNEAQ (reference sequence). The CDR3 totals 15 residues. V gave up 7 bases and J gave up 5 bases, with 20 bases separating them.